This T cell receptor beta chain was documented in a study of glioma-infiltrating T cells after dendritic cell vaccination. Specified time point: after dendritic cell vaccination, including at tumor progression/relapse. The data were produced by immunoSEQ multiplex PCR, yet TCRdb's version contains in-frame clones alone and is incomplete. The sample includes 85,000 or so clones, approximately 81% seen only once; the top ten take 7.5% to 8.5%. Study-wide findings and caveats: The cohort had few patients with full blood and tumor sets.

About this clone: The antigen remains undetermined.

The sequence was obtained from a human donor with glioblastoma. Sample: blood, taken after dendritic cell vaccination.

The CDR3 protein is CASTDRVRYEQYF. DNA of the CDR3: TGTGCCAGCACCGACAGGGTTCGGTACGAGCAGTACTTC. This chain links TRBV6-1 with TRBJ2-7; 7 nucleotides agree with TRBD1. Germline CDR1 MNHNS, CDR2 SASEGT. The CDR3 has 13 residues. The ends lost 7 bases at V and 4 bases at J; junction bases unmatched: 7.